The 27 T cell receptor beta chains below were found in one sample sequenced in a study of control samples from healthy donors and cancer patients. The table came from immunoSEQ multiplex PCR; TCRdb's copy has only in-frame clones and leaves some out. The sample holds some 78,000 clones, around nine tenths seen once. The sequencing input was blood. These receptor sequences come from an older woman in good health.

The chain joins TRBV7-9 to TRBJ1-1; a possible D gene is TRBD1 (6 bases). V was pared by 7 bases and J by 7 bases, with 13 bases between. This CDR3 spans 12 amino acids. Germline V lookup: CDR1 SEHNR, CDR2 FQNEAQ (reference sequence). Here the CDR3 DNA reads TGTGCCAGCACCCCAGGGGCGGGTGAAGCTTTCTTT. Translation gives CASTPGAGEAFF.

This chain links TRBV5-8 with TRBJ1-5; no firm D call. Germline V CDR1 and CDR2: SGHTS, YDEGEE. Trimming took off 2 bases at V and 6 bases at J, with 15 bases between the two ends. The CDR3 length is 15 residues. DNA of the CDR3: TGTGCCAGCAGCTTAGAGGGTTCGGTCTCTCAGCCCCAGCATTTT. It encodes CASSLEGSVSQPQHF.

This CDR3 reads CASSPGSLKNIQYF. The CDR3 DNA follows: TGTGCCAGCAGTCCAGGGTCCCTAAAAAACATTCAGTACTTC. This chain joins TRBV28 and TRBJ2-4, with D maybe TRBD1 (5 bases). Germline V gives CDR1 MDHEN, CDR2 SYDVKM. This CDR3 comprises 14 residues. Deletions cut 5 bases from V and 4 bases from J, with 12 bases between.

The table lists this clone with a few counts. The rearrangement uses TRBV6-2 or TRBV6-3 and TRBJ2-5; a possible D gene is TRBD2 (6 bases). The CDR3 spans 16 residues. V lost 6 bases and J lost 3, with 20 bases in between. Germline values: CDR1 MNHEY, CDR2 SVGEGT. The chain's CDR3 is CASSRGFLASEETQYF. As DNA, the CDR3 is TGTGCCAGCAGCCGCGGGTTCCTAGCGTCGGAAGAGACCCAGTACTTC.

The V gene is TRBV28, the J gene TRBJ1-4, with a possible D match to TRBD1 (6 bases). The V and J ends lost 7 bases and 7 bases respectively, with 16 bases between them. The CDR3 length is 14 residues. Per germline, CDR1 MDHEN and CDR2 SYDVKM. CDR3 coding DNA: TGTGCCAGCACCACTCTACAGGGAGGTGAAAAACTGTTTTTT. Its protein product is CASTTLQGGEKLFF. Using reference TRBV28 and TRBJ1-4 for the parts outside the CDR3, the full variable domain is DVKVTQSSRYLVKRTGEKVFLECVQDMDHENMFWYRQDPGLGLRLIYFSYDVKMKEKGDIPEGYSVSREKKERFSLILESASTNQTSMYLCASTTLQGGEKLFFGSGTQLSVL.

This clone showed up just once. The chain combines TRBV6-2 or TRBV6-3 with TRBJ2-7; no definite D call. V was clipped by 6 bases and J by 7 bases, with 16 bases between them. The CDR3 contains 13 residues. Per germline, CDR1 MNHEY and CDR2 SVGEGT. The chain's CDR3 is CASSPPFAREQYF. CDR3 DNA: TGTGCCAGCAGCCCCCCCTTCGCGCGAGAGCAGTACTTC.

The chain uses TRBV4-2 and TRBJ2-1; no clear D. With 1 base removed from V and 6 bases from J, the gap between germline ends came to 10 bases. Germline assignment: CDR1 LGHNA and CDR2 YNFKEQ. The CDR3 is 14 residues long. This CDR3 reads CASSQGPPGNEQFF. CDR3 DNA sequence: TGTGCCAGCAGCCAAGGACCGCCGGGCAATGAGCAGTTCTTC.

This chain joins TRBV5-6 and TRBJ1-2; tentative D call: TRBD1 (5 bases). Trimming shortened V by 0 bases and J by 8 bases, and 17 bases separated the two germline ends. The germline V gene encodes CDR1 SGHDT and CDR2 YYEEEE. The CDR3 sequence is 15 residues long. The chain's CDR3 is CASSLGQSPWGGYTF. CDR3 DNA sequence: TGTGCCAGCAGCTTGGGGCAGTCGCCATGGGGGGGCTACACCTTC.

The chain recombines TRBV28 with TRBJ1-6; the D gene is possibly TRBD1 (5 bases). Germline V CDR1 and CDR2: MDHEN, SYDVKM. V was cut by 4 bases and J by 1 base, with 11 bases left in between. The CDR3 length is 16 residues. Here the CDR3 DNA reads TGTGCCAGCAGTTCGGGGCGGCAGTCCTATAATTCACCCCTCCACTTT. It is translated as CASSSGRQSYNSPLHF.

The chain combines TRBV2 with TRBJ2-3, with D tentatively TRBD2 (7 bases). The CDR3 covers 16 residues. The V and J ends lost 3 bases and 3 bases respectively, with 16 bases between them. CDR1 is SNHLY and CDR2 is FYNNEI in the germline V gene. The CDR3 is CASSDGGGGDTDTQYF. The CDR3 DNA sequence: TGTGCCAGCAGTGATGGGGGGGGCGGGGATACAGATACGCAGTATTTT.

The rearrangement joins TRBV5-6 to TRBJ2-2, with D unresolved. Trimming took 4 bases from V and 8 from J, leaving 9 bases between them. Looked up from germline, CDR1 is SGHDT and CDR2 is YYEEEE. This CDR3 has 12 residues. CDR3 bases: TGTGCCAGCAGCCGTCAGGCAGGGGAGCTGTTTTTT. Its translation is CASSRQAGELFF.

The V and J genes are TRBV2 and TRBJ1-5; TRBD1 might be the D (5 bases). V gave up 1 base and J gave up 9 bases, with 16 bases separating them. The CDR3 is made up of 15 amino acids. Germline CDR1 reads SNHLY; CDR2 reads FYNNEI. In DNA form, the CDR3 reads TGTGCCAGCAGTGAAGTCGTGCAGGGACCGGCGCCCCAGCATTTT. This codes for CASSEVVQGPAPQHF. The whole variable domain, filled in from reference TRBV2 and TRBJ1-5, reads EPEVTQTPSHQVTQMGQEVILRCVPISNHLYFYWYRQILGQKVEFLVSFYNNEISEKSEIFDDQFSVERPDGSNFTLKIRSTKLEDSAMYFCASSEVVQGPAPQHFGDGTRLSIL.

The chain is built from TRBV7-2 and TRBJ2-7, with 8 bases identical to TRBD2. V shed 3 bases, J shed 7 bases, and the junction held 8 bases outside the gene matches. Germline CDR1 SGHTA, CDR2 FQGNSA. The CDR3 extends over 14 amino acids. The CDR3 DNA reads TGTGCCAGCAGCTTGGCCGGCGGGGGGTTTGAGCAGTACTTC. It is translated as CASSLAGGGFEQYF.

V gene TRBV5-4 combines with J gene TRBJ2-5, with D tentatively TRBD1 (6 bases). The germline gives CDR1 SGHNT, CDR2 YYREEE (reference sequence). V lost 4 bases and J 5 bases, leaving 12 bases between the germline ends. The CDR3 runs 13 residues. CDR3 region: CASSPTGLETQYF. The CDR3 bases are TGTGCCAGCAGCCCTACAGGGTTGGAGACCCAGTACTTC. Complete variable domain (other parts from reference TRBV5-4 and TRBJ2-5): ETGVTQSPTHLIKTRGQQVTLRCSSQSGHNTVSWYQQALGQGPQFIFQYYREEENGRGNFPPRFSGLQFPNYSSELNVNALELDDSALYLCASSPTGLETQYFGPGTRLLVL.

The chain employs TRBV9 and TRBJ2-1; D is possibly TRBD1 (5 bases). CDR1 and CDR2 (germline): SGDLS, YYNGEE. The CDR3 length is 14 residues. V was trimmed by 0 bases and J by 6 bases, leaving 10 bases between them. CDR3 DNA sequence: TGTGCCAGCAGCGTAGGGGGCGACGGCAATGAGCAGTTCTTC. This codes for CASSVGGDGNEQFF.

V is TRBV6-5 and J is TRBJ2-5; D may be TRBD1 or TRBD2 (5 bases each). This CDR3 spans 15 amino acids. V lost 10 bases to trimming and J lost 4 bases, with 22 bases between them. Germline V gives CDR1 MNHEY, CDR2 SVGAGI. CDR3 nucleotide sequence: TGTGCCACCATCCGGTGGGGGTCTCTCGGAGAGACCCAGTACTTC. Its protein is CATIRWGSLGETQYF.

The V and J genes are TRBV24-1 and TRBJ2-7, with 7 bases that match TRBD1. This CDR3 region has 13 residues. Germline loops: CDR1 KGHDR, CDR2 SFDVKD. Losses at the gene ends were 3 bases for V and 5 bases for J; bases not matched to a gene: 3. For the CDR3, the DNA is TGTGCCACCAGTGATCTTAGGGGGCACGAGCAGTACTTC. Translating gives CATSDLRGHEQYF.

The CDR3, as DNA: TGCAGTGCCCCAAGCGGGGAAAAACTGTTTTTT. Amino acid sequence: CSAPSGEKLFF. The chain has TRBV20-1 and TRBJ1-4; no definite D call. Germline V lookup: CDR1 DFQATT, CDR2 SNEGSKA (reference sequence). The length of the CDR3 is 11 residues. Trimming took off 6 bases at V and 8 bases at J, with 10 bases between the two ends.

The V and J genes are TRBV7-8 and TRBJ2-5, with TRBD2 as a possible D gene (7 bases). This CDR3 contains 14 residues. Trimming left V 5 bases short and J 5 bases short, with 15 bases between. Looked up from germline, CDR1 is SGHVS and CDR2 is FQNEAQ. The CDR3 region is CASSPGEGRETQYF. In DNA, the CDR3 is TGTGCCAGCAGCCCAGGGGAGGGCCGGGAGACCCAGTACTTC. Full variable domain (outside the CDR3, taken from reference TRBV7-8 and TRBJ2-5): GAGVSQSPRYKVAKRGQDVALRCDPISGHVSLFWYQQALGQGPEFLTYFQNEAQLDKSGLPSDRFFAERPEGSVSTLKIQRTQQEDSAVYLCASSPGEGRETQYFGPGTRLLVL.

V usage is TRBV7-9 and J usage is TRBJ1-4; D gene ambiguous. The ends were cut back, 8 bases at V and 6 bases at J, with 16 bases in the middle. CDR3 length: 14 residues. Germline CDR1 reads SEHNR; CDR2 reads FQNEAQ (reference sequence). CDR3 amino acids: CASGRDTAYEKLFF. CDR3 nucleotide sequence: TGTGCCAGCGGTCGAGATACCGCGTATGAAAAACTGTTTTTT.

J is TRBJ1-4 and V is TRBV7-8, with D perhaps TRBD1 (6 bases). V gave up 2 bases and J gave up 7 bases, with 14 bases separating them. CDR3 length: 15 amino acids. In germline, CDR1 is SGHVS, CDR2 FQNEAQ. This CDR3 reads CASSLSTGTLEKLFF. CDR3 nucleotide sequence: TGTGCCAGCAGCTTATCCACCGGGACACTTGAAAAACTGTTTTTT.

The V call is TRBV19, the J call TRBJ2-3; TRBD2 might be the D (6 bases). The CDR3 totals 14 residues. The germline V and J ends were trimmed by 6 bases and 4 bases, with 14 bases remaining between them. CDR1 is LNHDA and CDR2 is SQIVND in the germline V gene (reference sequence). The CDR3 region is CASSSLSGADTQYF. The CDR3 nucleotides read TGTGCCAGTAGCAGCCTTTCGGGGGCAGATACGCAGTATTTT.

The chain uses TRBV6-1 and TRBJ2-3; 12 bases agree with TRBD2. Losses at the gene ends were 3 bases for V and 3 bases for J; bases not matched to a gene: 7. CDR3 size: 17 residues. CDR1 is MNHNS and CDR2 is SASEGT in the germline V gene. The DNA for the CDR3 is TGTGCCAGCAGTGAGCCAGGACTAGCGGGACGGACAGATACGCAGTATTTT. It encodes CASSEPGLAGRTDTQYF.

V and J are TRBV15 and TRBJ1-3; 9 nucleotides align to TRBD1. The trim removed 5 bases at V and 4 bases at J, leaving 3 bases unmatched. This CDR3 region has 14 residues. Germline V gene sequence: CDR1 LNHNV, CDR2 YYDKDF (reference sequence). This CDR3 is CATSGTGWGNTIYF. The CDR3 nucleotides read TGTGCCACCAGCGGGACAGGGTGGGGAAACACCATATATTTT.

V gene TRBV12-2 combines with J gene TRBJ2-2; TRBD1 is the table's D call, not checked against the DNA. TRBV12-2 is tagged as a pseudogene. The CDR3 has 17 residues. Here the CDR3 DNA reads TGTGCAAGTCGCTTAGTATGGACAGGGGCGAACACCGGGGAGCTGTTTTTT. It specifies CASRLVWTGANTGELFF.

The chain has TRBV19 and TRBJ2-5; D not certain. CDR3 length equals 13 residues. Trimming shortened V by 6 bases and J by 2 bases, and 10 bases separated the two germline ends. CDR1 and CDR2 from the germline V gene are LNHDA and SQIVND (reference sequence). The CDR3 region has the DNA TGTGCCAGTAGCGACTTTGAACAAGAGACCCAGTACTTC. Translated: CASSDFEQETQYF.

The genes are TRBV3-1 (or the pseudogene TRBV3-2) and TRBJ1-6; 7 positions match TRBD1. The CDR3 contains 16 residues. Germline trimming cut 6 bases from V and 5 bases from J; bases unmatched to any gene: 10. Germline CDR1 reads LGHDT; CDR2 reads YNNKEL (reference sequence). The CDR3 here is CASRSSDRTHNSPLHF. As DNA, the CDR3 is TGTGCCAGCAGATCCTCGGACAGGACCCATAATTCACCCCTCCACTTT.